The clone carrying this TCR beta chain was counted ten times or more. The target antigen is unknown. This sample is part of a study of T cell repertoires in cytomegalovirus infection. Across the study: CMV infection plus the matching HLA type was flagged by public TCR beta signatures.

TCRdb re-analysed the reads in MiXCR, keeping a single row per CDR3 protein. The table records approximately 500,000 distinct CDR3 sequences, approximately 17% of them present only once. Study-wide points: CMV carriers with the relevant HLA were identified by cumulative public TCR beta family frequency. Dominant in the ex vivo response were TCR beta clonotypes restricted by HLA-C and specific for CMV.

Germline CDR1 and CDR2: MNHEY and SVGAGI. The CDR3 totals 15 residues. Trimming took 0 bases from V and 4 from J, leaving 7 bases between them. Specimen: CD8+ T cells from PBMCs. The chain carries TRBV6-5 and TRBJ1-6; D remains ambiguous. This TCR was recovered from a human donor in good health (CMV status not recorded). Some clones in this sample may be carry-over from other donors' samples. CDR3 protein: CASSYSEIYNSPLHF. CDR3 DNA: TGTGCCAGCAGTTACTCGGAGATTTATAATTCACCCCTCCACTTT.